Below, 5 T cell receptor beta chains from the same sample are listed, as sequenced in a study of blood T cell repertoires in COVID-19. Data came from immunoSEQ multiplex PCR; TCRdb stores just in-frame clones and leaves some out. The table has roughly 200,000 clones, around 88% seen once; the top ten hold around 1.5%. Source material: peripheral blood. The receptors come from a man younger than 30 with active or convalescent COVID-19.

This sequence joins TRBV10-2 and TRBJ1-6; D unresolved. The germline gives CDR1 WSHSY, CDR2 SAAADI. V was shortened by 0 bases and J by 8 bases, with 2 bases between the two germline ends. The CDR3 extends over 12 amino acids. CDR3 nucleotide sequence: TGCGCCAGCAGTGAGTCCGATTCACCCCTCCACTTT. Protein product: CASSESDSPLHF.

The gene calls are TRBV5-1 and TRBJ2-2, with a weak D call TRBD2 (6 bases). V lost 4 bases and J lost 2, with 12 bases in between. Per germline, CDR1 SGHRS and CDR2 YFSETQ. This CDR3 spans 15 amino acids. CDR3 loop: CASSPGGINTGELFF. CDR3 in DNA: TGCGCCAGCAGCCCCGGGGGTATTAACACCGGGGAGCTGTTTTTT. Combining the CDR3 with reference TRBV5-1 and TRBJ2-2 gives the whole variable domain KAGVTQTPRYLIKTRGQQVTLSCSPISGHRSVSWYQQTPGQGLQFLFEYFSETQRNKGNFPGRFSGRQFSNSRSEMNVSTLELGDSALYLCASSPGGINTGELFFGEGSRLTVL.

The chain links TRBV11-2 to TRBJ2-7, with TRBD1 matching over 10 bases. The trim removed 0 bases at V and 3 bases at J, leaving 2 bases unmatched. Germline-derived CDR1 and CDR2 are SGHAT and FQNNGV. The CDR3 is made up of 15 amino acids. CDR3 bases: TGTGCCAGCAGCTTAGAGAGGACAGGGGGCTACGAGCAGTACTTC. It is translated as CASSLERTGGYEQYF.

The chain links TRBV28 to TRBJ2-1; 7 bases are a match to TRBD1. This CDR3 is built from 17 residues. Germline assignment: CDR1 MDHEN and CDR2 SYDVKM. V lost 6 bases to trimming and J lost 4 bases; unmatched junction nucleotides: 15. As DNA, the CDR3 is TGTGCCAGCAGACCCGGGACAGCTCCGGGCAGATACAATGAGCAGTTCTTC. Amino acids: CASRPGTAPGRYNEQFF.

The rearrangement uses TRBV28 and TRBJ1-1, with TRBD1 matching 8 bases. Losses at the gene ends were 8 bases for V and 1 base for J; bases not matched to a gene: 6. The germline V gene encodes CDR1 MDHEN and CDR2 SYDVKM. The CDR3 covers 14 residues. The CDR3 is CASETGTGNTEAFF. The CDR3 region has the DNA TGTGCCAGCGAGACCGGGACAGGGAACACTGAAGCTTTCTTT.